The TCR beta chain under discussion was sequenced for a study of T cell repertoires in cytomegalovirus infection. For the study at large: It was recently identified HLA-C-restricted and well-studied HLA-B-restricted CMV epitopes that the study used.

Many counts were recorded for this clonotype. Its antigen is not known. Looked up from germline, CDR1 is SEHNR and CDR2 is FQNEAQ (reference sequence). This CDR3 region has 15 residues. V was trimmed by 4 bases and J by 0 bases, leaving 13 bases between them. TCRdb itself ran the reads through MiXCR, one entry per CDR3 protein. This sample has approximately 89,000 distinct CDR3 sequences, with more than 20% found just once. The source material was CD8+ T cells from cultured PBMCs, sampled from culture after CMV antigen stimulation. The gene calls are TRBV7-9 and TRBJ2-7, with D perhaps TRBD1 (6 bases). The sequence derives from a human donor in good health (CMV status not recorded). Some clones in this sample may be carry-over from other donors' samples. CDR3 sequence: CASSSRLDSSYEQYF. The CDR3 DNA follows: TGTGCCAGCAGCTCACGCTTGGACAGCTCCTACGAGCAGTACTTC.